This T cell receptor (beta chain) comes out of a study of blood T cells in healthy people across ages. The study's findings and limits: Researchers said unsorted PBMCs prevented a conclusive naive versus antigen-experienced comparison.

On this clonotype itself: No antigen is known for it.

The V gene lost 4 bases and the J gene lost 4 bases, with 13 bases spanning the gap. The CDR3 is 15 residues long. The germline V gene has CDR1 KGHDR and CDR2 SFDVKD. A sample-barcoded 5' primer and a J-beta primer mix were used in a second PCR of roughly 7 to 11 cycles. TCRdb processed the 5' RACE reads anew with MiXCR; each CDR3 protein has one entry. In the table there are over 1.5 million distinct CDR3 sequences, 40% to 55% of which are singletons. The gene calls are TRBV24-1 and TRBJ2-1; D might be TRBD1 (6 bases). This receptor was taken from a woman between 40 and 50 years old in good health. The sample comprised blood. In nucleotides, the CDR3 is TGTGCCACCAGTGACCCTCGGACAGTTTACAATGAGCAGTTCTTC. Translated: CATSDPRTVYNEQFF.